These 14 T cell receptor beta chains share one sample of origin, sequenced in a study of blood T cell repertoires in COVID-19 (TCRdb year 2020). The library was produced with the immunoSEQ multiplex PCR assay. The table comes from immuneACCESS by way of TCRdb, which keeps in-frame sequences with V and J called. Part of the clones is missing from these tables; in studies checked, under half for an unresolved V gene and the rest for unknown reasons. The sample contains under 200,000 clones, 70% to 90% of them found a single time. Roughly 5.5% of the sample goes to the ten largest clones. Sequenced material: peripheral blood. The receptors derive from a middle-aged man with active or convalescent COVID-19.

This chain links TRBV27 with TRBJ1-1, with D unresolved. V shed 6 bases and J shed 2 bases, with 13 bases lying between them. CDR3 length: 14 amino acids. Germline V lookup: CDR1 MNHEY, CDR2 SMNVEV (reference sequence). In DNA form, the CDR3 reads TGTGCCAGCAGATCCCAGACATTTAACACTGAAGCTTTCTTT. Translating gives CASRSQTFNTEAFF.

The rearrangement links TRBV19 to TRBJ1-4; D gene uncertain. Trimming left V 3 bases short and J 7 bases short, with 3 bases between. Germline CDR1 and CDR2: LNHDA and SQIVND (reference sequence). The CDR3 runs to 11 residues. The CDR3 loop reads CASSIGEKLFF. The CDR3 DNA sequence: TGTGCCAGTAGTATCGGTGAAAAACTGTTTTTT.

The chain couples TRBV15 to TRBJ1-5; D unresolved. This CDR3 is built from 14 residues. Trimming shortened V by 6 bases and J by 2 bases, and 11 bases separated the two germline ends. Germline-derived CDR1 and CDR2 are LNHNV and YYDKDF (reference sequence). Here the CDR3 DNA reads TGTGCCACCAGAACTGGTAGAGGCAATCAGCCCCAGCATTTT. Translation: CATRTGRGNQPQHF.

The chain has TRBV2 and TRBJ1-5; 9 nucleotides match TRBD1. The V gene's germline CDR1 is SNHLY and CDR2 FYNNEI. CDR3 length: 14 residues. J lost 11 bases, V lost 6 bases, and 11 bases had no gene match. CDR3 loop: CASSPGQGHWAQHF. The CDR3, as DNA: TGTGCCAGCAGCCCCGGACAGGGGCATTGGGCCCAGCATTTT.

The J gene is TRBJ2-1, the V gene TRBV30; perhaps TRBD2 as D (5 bases). Germline V gene data show CDR1 as GTSNPN and CDR2 as SVGIG (reference sequence). The CDR3 length is 14 residues. The V end was cut by 0 bases, the J end by 6 bases, with 12 bases between. The CDR3 is CAWSVRLASNEQFF. In DNA form, the CDR3 reads TGTGCCTGGAGTGTACGGCTAGCCAGCAATGAGCAGTTCTTC.

This chain connects TRBV6-2 or TRBV6-3 to TRBJ2-2, with D perhaps matching TRBD2 (5 bases). Deletions cut 5 bases from V and 3 bases from J, with 19 bases between. CDR1 and CDR2 (germline): MNHEY, SVGEGT. The CDR3 contains 17 residues. The CDR3: CASSPSTGNQYTGELFF. Here the CDR3 DNA reads TGTGCCAGCAGTCCAAGTACCGGGAACCAATACACCGGGGAGCTGTTTTTT.

V gene TRBV28 combines with J gene TRBJ2-6; D remains ambiguous. Trimming cost V 3 bases and J 0 bases, with 6 bases left between them. CDR1 MDHEN and CDR2 SYDVKM come from the germline V gene. CDR3 length: 15 residues. The CDR3 DNA reads as TGTGCCAGCAGTTTCGTCCTCTCTGGGGCCAACGTCCTGACTTTC. Encoded protein: CASSFVLSGANVLTF.

The chain uses TRBV24-1 and TRBJ2-1; D possibly corresponds to TRBD2 (5 bases). Germline V gene lookup returns CDR1 KGHDR and CDR2 SFDVKD. The CDR3 is 15 amino acids. V lost 1 base and J lost 3, with 9 bases in between. Here the CDR3 reads CATSDFPGGYNEQFF. Here the CDR3 DNA reads TGTGCCACCAGTGATTTCCCCGGAGGCTACAATGAGCAGTTCTTC.

V usage is TRBV4-3 and J usage is TRBJ1-2, with 10 bases fitting TRBD1. CDR1 is LGHNA and CDR2 is YSLEER in the germline V gene. J was trimmed by 5 bases and V by 1 base; bases with no gene match: 7. The CDR3 covers 16 residues. CDR3 in amino acids: CASSQARQGAIYGYTF. CDR3 coding DNA: TGCGCCAGCAGCCAAGCACGACAGGGGGCGATTTATGGCTACACCTTC.

The chain is built from TRBV15 and TRBJ2-7, with TRBD1 matching over 7 bases. Germline trimming cut 6 bases from V and 7 bases from J; bases unmatched to any gene: 12. From germline, CDR1 is LNHNV and CDR2 YYDKDF (reference sequence). The length of the CDR3 is 14 residues. CDR3 region: CATRDLTGMGEQYF. DNA of the CDR3: TGTGCCACCAGAGATCTGACAGGGATGGGAGAGCAGTACTTC. The variable domain in full, with the rest retrieved from reference TRBV15 and TRBJ2-7, is DAMVIQNPRYQVTQFGKPVTLSCSQTLNHNVMYWYQQKSSQAPKLLFHYYDKDFNNEADTPDNFQSRRPNTSFCFLDIRSPGLGDTAMYLCATRDLTGMGEQYFGPGTRLTVT.

The chain combines TRBV4-1 with TRBJ1-3; 7 nucleotides agree with TRBD1. The junction had 8 bases not matched to a gene; V was cut back by 0 bases and J by 0 bases. In germline, CDR1 is MGHRA, CDR2 YSYEKL. CDR3 size: 18 residues. CDR3 sequence reads: CASSQEDRTGDSGNTIYF. The CDR3, as DNA: TGCGCCAGCAGCCAAGAAGATAGAACAGGGGACTCTGGAAACACCATATATTTT.

The chain is built from TRBV11-3 and TRBJ2-5; D may be TRBD2 (6 bases). CDR1 is SGHNT, CDR2 YENEEA, per germline. V lost 5 bases, J lost 4 bases, and 17 bases lay in between. This CDR3 spans 15 amino acids. CDR3 loop: CASSTRTDYRETQYF. CDR3 coding DNA: TGTGCCAGCAGCACCCGGACGGACTATCGAGAGACCCAGTACTTC.

V usage is TRBV5-1 and J usage is TRBJ1-1, with TRBD1 matching over 8 bases. CDR1 is SGHRS and CDR2 is YFSETQ in the germline V gene. CDR3 length: 15 residues. V lost 4 bases, J lost 0 bases, and 5 bases stayed unmatched. In DNA, the CDR3 is TGCGCCAGCAGCCTAAGGACAGGGATGAACACTGAAGCTTTCTTT. Protein sequence: CASSLRTGMNTEAFF.

The V and J genes are TRBV7-2 and TRBJ1-1; no reliable D call. Germline CDR1 and CDR2: SGHTA and FQGNSA. The ends were cut back, 5 bases at V and 1 base at J, with 14 bases in the middle. The CDR3 runs 15 residues. The CDR3 spells CASSLLGVGNTEAFF. CDR3 DNA: TGTGCCAGCAGCCTACTCGGGGTCGGGAACACTGAAGCTTTCTTT.